This T cell receptor (beta chain) was identified in a study of cytomegalovirus exposure and HLA in healthy donors. Primers: 60 Vbeta forward and 13 Jbeta reverse. The data were produced by immunoSEQ multiplex PCR, yet TCRdb's version contains in-frame clones alone and is incomplete. This table holds 110,000 or so clones, around 68% found once. The CDR3 is made up of 14 amino acids. Germline V gives CDR1 MNHNY, CDR2 SVGAGI (reference sequence). V was pared by 2 bases and J by 8 bases, with 4 bases of the junction left unmatched. The rearrangement joins TRBV6-6 to TRBJ2-1; 9 bases are a match to TRBD2. The specimen was PBMCs. The TCR originated in a woman aged 40 to 55 in good health and CMV-seropositive. This chain's CDR3 is CASSYASGIYEQFF. In nucleotides, the CDR3 is TGTGCCAGCAGTTACGCTAGCGGGATATATGAGCAGTTCTTC.